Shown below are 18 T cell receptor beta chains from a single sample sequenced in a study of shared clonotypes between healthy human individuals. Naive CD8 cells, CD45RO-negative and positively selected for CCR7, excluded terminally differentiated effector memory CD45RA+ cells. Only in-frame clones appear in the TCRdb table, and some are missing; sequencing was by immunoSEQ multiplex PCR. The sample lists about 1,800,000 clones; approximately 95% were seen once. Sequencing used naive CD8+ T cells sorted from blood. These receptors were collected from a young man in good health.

The CDR3 DNA follows: TGTGCCAGCGACGTCAGACAGGGGAGTTCCTACGAGCAGTACTTC. Amino acid sequence: CASDVRQGSSYEQYF. This chain uses TRBV2 with TRBJ2-7; 8 bases are a match to TRBD1. Trimming took 8 bases from V and 1 from J; bases not matched to a gene: 10. This CDR3 region has 15 residues. CDR1 is SNHLY and CDR2 is FYNNEI in the germline V gene.

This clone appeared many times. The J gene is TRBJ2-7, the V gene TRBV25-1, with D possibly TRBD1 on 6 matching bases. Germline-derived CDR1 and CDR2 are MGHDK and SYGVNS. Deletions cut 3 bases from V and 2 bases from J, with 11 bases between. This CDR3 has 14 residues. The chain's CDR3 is CASSDRTATYEQYF. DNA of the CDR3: TGTGCCAGCAGTGACCGGACAGCGACCTACGAGCAGTACTTC.

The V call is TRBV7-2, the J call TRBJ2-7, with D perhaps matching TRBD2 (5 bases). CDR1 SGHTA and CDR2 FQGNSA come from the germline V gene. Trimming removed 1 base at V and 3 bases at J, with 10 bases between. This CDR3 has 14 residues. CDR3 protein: CASSLVRARYEQYF. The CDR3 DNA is TGTGCCAGCAGCTTAGTGCGGGCCCGCTACGAGCAGTACTTC.

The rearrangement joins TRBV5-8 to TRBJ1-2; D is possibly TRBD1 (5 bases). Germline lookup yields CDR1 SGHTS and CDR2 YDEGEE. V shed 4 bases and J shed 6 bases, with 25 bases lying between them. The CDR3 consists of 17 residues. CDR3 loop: CASSKPDGGEGVNGYTF. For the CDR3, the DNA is TGTGCCAGCAGCAAACCCGATGGGGGGGAAGGAGTCAATGGCTACACCTTC.

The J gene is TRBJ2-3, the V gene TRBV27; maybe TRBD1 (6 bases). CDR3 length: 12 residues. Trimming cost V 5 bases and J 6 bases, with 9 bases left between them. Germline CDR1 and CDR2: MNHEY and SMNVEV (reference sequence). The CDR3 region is CASSRTGDTQYF. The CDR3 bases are TGTGCCAGCAGTAGAACAGGGGATACGCAGTATTTT.

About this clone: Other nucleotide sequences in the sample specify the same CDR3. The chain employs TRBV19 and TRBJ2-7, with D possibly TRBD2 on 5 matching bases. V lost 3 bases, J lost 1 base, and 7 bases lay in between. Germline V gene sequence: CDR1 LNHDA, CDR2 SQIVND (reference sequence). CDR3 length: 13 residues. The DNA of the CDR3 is TGTGCCAGTAGTATCGGGGAGTCCTACGAGCAGTACTTC. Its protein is CASSIGESYEQYF.

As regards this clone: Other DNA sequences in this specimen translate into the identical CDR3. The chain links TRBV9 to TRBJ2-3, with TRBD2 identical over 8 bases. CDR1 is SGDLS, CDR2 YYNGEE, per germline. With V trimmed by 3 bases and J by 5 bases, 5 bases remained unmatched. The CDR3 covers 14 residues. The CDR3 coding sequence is TGTGCCAGCAGCGAAGCGGGGGTGCTAGATACGCAGTATTTT. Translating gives CASSEAGVLDTQYF.

CDR3 protein: CASSLLAGARNEQYF. CDR3 DNA sequence: TGCGCCAGCAGCTTGCTAGCGGGAGCGAGGAACGAGCAGTACTTC. V and J are TRBV5-1 and TRBJ2-7; the match to TRBD2 covers 10 bases. V shed 1 base, J shed 5 bases, and the junction held 6 bases outside the gene matches. Germline CDR1 reads SGHRS; CDR2 reads YFSETQ. The CDR3 extends over 15 amino acids.

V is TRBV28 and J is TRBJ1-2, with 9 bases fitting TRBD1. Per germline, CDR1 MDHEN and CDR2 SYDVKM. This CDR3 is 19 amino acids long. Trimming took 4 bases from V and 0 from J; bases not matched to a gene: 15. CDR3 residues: CASSSPLQGADRANYGYTF. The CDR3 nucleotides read TGTGCCAGCAGTTCCCCGTTACAGGGGGCCGATAGAGCTAACTATGGCTACACCTTC.

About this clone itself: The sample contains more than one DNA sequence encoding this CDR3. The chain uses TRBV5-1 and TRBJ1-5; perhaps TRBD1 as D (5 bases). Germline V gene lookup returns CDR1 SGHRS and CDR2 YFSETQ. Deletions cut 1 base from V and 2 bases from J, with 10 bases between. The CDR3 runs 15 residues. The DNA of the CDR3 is TGCGCCAGCAGCTTGACGACGGGGGGCAATCAGCCCCAGCATTTT. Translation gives CASSLTTGGNQPQHF.

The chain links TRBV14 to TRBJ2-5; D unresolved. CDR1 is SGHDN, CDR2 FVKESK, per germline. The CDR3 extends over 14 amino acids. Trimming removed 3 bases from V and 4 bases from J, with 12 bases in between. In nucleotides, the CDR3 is TGTGCCAGCAGCCATAGGGATTACACAGAGACCCAGTACTTC. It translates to CASSHRDYTETQYF.

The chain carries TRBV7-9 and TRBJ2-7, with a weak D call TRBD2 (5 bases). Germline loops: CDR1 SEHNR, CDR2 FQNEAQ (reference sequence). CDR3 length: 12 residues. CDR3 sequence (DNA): TGTGTTATTGAGGGTAACACCTACGAGCAGTACTTC. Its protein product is CVIEGNTYEQYF.

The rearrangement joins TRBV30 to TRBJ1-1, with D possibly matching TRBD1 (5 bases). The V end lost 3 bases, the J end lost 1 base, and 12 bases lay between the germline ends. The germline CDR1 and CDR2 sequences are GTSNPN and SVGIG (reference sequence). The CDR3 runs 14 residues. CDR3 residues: CAWSQGLGNTEAFF. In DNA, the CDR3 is TGTGCCTGGAGCCAGGGCCTAGGGAACACTGAAGCTTTCTTT.

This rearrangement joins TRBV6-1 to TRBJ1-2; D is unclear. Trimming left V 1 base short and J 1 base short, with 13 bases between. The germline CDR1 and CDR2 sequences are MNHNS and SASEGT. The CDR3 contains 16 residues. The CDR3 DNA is TGTGCCAGCAGTGAAGAAGTGCACAGCCTTAACTATGGCTACACCTTC. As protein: CASSEEVHSLNYGYTF.

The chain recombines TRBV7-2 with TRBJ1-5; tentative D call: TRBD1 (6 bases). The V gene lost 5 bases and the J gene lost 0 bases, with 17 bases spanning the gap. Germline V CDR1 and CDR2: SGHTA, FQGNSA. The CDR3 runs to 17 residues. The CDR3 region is CASSPTGGGYSNQPQHF. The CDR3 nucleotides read TGTGCCAGCAGCCCCACGGGGGGGGGCTATAGCAATCAGCCCCAGCATTTT. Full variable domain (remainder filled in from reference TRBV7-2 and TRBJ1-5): GAGVSQSPSNKVTEKGKDVELRCDPISGHTALYWYRQSLGQGLEFLIYFQGNSAPDKSGLPSDRFSAERTGGSVSTLTIQRTQQEDSAVYLCASSPTGGGYSNQPQHFGDGTRLSIL.

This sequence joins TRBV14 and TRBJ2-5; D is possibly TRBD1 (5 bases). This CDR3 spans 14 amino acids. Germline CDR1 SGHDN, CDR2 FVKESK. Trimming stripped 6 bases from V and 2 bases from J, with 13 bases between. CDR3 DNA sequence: TGTGCCAGCAGTCCTACGACAGTTCAAGAGACCCAGTACTTC. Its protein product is CASSPTTVQETQYF.

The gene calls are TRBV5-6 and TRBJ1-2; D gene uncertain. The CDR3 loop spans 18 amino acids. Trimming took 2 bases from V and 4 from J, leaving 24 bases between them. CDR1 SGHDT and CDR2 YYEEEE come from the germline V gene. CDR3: CASSLKVLDLDGSYGYTF. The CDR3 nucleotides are TGTGCCAGCAGCTTAAAAGTCCTCGATTTGGACGGCTCCTATGGCTACACCTTC.

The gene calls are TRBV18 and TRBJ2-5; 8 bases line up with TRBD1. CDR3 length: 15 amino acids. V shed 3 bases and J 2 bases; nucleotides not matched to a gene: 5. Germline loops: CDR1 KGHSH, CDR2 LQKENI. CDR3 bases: TGTGCCAGCTCACCGGACAGGGCGCAACAAGAGACCCAGTACTTC. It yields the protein CASSPDRAQQETQYF.